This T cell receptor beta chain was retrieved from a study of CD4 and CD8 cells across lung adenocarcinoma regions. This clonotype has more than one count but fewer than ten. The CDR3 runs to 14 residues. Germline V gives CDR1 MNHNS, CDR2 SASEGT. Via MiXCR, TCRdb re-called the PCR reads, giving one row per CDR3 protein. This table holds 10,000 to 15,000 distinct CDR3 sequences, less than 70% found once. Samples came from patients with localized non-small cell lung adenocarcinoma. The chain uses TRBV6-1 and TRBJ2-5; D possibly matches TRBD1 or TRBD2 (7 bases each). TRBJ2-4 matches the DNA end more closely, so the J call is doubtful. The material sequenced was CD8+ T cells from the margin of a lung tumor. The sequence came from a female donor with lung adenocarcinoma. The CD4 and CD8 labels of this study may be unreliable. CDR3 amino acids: CASQGGGDQNIQYF. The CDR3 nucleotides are TGTGCGAGTCAGGGGGGGGGTGACCAAAACATTCAGTACTTC.